In this sample, the clone carrying this TCR beta chain turned up many times. This sample is part of a study of kidney transplant recipient with SARS-CoV-2 infection. In TCRdb, the reads were re-called with MiXCR into one record per CDR3 protein. The data hold about 250,000 distinct CDR3 sequences, with more than 25% observed a single time. The CDR3 covers 13 residues. CDR1 is MNHEY, CDR2 SVGAGI, per germline. The V and J ends lost 6 bases and 0 bases respectively, with 8 bases between them. The rearrangement links TRBV6-5 to TRBJ1-1; no firm D call. This receptor was obtained from a male patient in his thirties who had COVID-19 and was a kidney transplant recipient. The graft donor may have given rise to some T cells. The material sequenced was a blood sample, taken at baseline and on day 111 from a kidney transplant recipient. This chain's CDR3 is CASRPMVNTEAFF. DNA for the CDR3: TGTGCCAGCAGGCCGATGGTGAACACTGAAGCTTTCTTT.